The sequence of this T cell receptor beta chain was determined in a study of T cells in Graves' hyperthyroidism and ophthalmopathy. This clonotype was recorded a few times. RNA transcripts were the template for amplifying TCR beta CDR3 regions. The TCR CDR3 was amplified in a first-round RT-PCR using the HTBI primer set. One entry per CDR3 protein, called by TCRdb with MiXCR from the multiplex PCR reads. The repertoire includes more than 350,000 distinct CDR3 sequences, 13% to 15% of them detected once, and roughly 20% sits in the top ten. Germline V CDR1 and CDR2: MGHRA, YSYEKL. The CDR3 sequence is 16 residues long. After removal of 2 bases from V and 7 bases from J, the junction contained 8 bases not matched to a gene.

This receptor was taken from an older woman with Graves' ophthalmopathy. Sequencing was performed on blood. The V gene is TRBV4-1, the J gene TRBJ1-2; the match to TRBD1 covers 12 bases. The CDR3 here is CASSQRPGQGAGGYTF. Here the CDR3 DNA reads TGCGCCAGCAGCCAACGTCCGGGACAGGGGGCGGGTGGCTACACCTTC.